Listed below are T cell receptor beta chains from one sample, sequenced in a study of blood T cells in healthy people across ages. TCRdb re-called the 5' RACE reads with MiXCR, one entry per CDR3 protein. Of some 290,000 distinct CDR3 sequences in the sample, roughly 26% were seen once. Sample: blood. The receptors come from a woman in her 70s in good health. Each CDR3 is given with its conserved first and last residue. A D gene is named only where the DNA matches it firmly. Rows give clone size only sometimes, using once, few, many, or a class for an expanded clone.

j_gene	v_gene	d_gene	abundance	CDR3aa	CDR3nt
TRBJ2-7	TRBV5-1	TRBD2	.	CASSLASGIGEQYF	TGCGCCAGCAGCTTGGCTAGCGGGATTGGCGAGCAGTACTTC
TRBJ1-1	TRBV6-2/TRBV6-3	.	few	CASSFGGDMNTEAFF	TGTGCCAGCAGTTTTGGAGGAGACATGAACACTGAAGCTTTCTTT
TRBJ2-5	TRBV14	.	.	CASSHPQQETQYF	TGTGCCAGCAGCCATCCACAACAAGAGACCCAGTACTTC
TRBJ2-7	TRBV9	.	many	CASSVGSAVAPEQYF	TGTGCCAGCAGCGTAGGGTCAGCGGTTGCCCCCGAGCAGTACTTC
TRBJ2-5	TRBV9	.	many	CASSAASGLPQETQYF	TGTGCCAGCAGCGCGGCCTCGGGACTTCCCCAAGAGACCCAGTACTTC
TRBJ2-5	TRBV11-2	TRBD1	.	CASSARQGAPETQYF	TGTGCCAGCAGCGCCCGACAGGGAGCACCAGAGACCCAGTACTTC
TRBJ2-7	TRBV7-9	.	once	CASSPMVGSSYEQYF	TGTGCCAGCAGCCCTATGGTGGGGAGCTCCTACGAGCAGTACTTC
TRBJ1-1	TRBV20-1	.	.	CSGAPGTPKNTEAFF	TGCAGTGGGGCCCCCGGGACGCCTAAGAACACTGAAGCTTTCTTT
TRBJ1-1	TRBV9	.	.	CASTRPPGTEAFF	TGTGCCAGCACTCGCCCCCCGGGCACTGAAGCTTTCTTT
TRBJ2-5	TRBV7-7	.	.	CASSPDYQETQYF	TGTGCTAGCAGCCCGGACTATCAAGAGACCCAGTACTTC
TRBJ1-1	TRBV6-5	.	.	CASSSGGSVLEAFF	TGTGCCAGCAGTTCCGGGGGAAGTGTGCTGGAGGCTTTCTTT
TRBJ2-2	TRBV29-1	.	.	CSADSANTGELFF	TGCAGCGCCGACAGCGCGAACACCGGGGAGCTGTTTTTT
TRBJ2-3	TRBV5-1	.	.	CASNPAVQTRGDTQYF	TGCGCCAGCAACCCAGCGGTACAAACGAGGGGAGATACGCAGTATTTT
TRBJ2-1	TRBV4-2	TRBD2	many	CASSQEGGSSGRAGEQFF	TGTGCCAGCAGCCAAGAAGGAGGTAGTAGCGGGAGGGCCGGGGAGCAGTTCTTC
TRBJ2-7	TRBV9	.	.	CASSVGIGSYEQYF	TGTGCCAGCAGCGTAGGGATCGGATCCTACGAGCAGTACTTC
TRBJ1-4	TRBV12-3/TRBV12-4	.	few	CASSFVRGETNEKLFF	TGTGCCAGCAGTTTCGTTCGGGGGGAAACTAATGAAAAACTGTTTTTT
TRBJ1-2	TRBV9	.	few	CASSVGSLGSLSYGYTF	TGTGCCAGCAGCGTAGGGTCCCTCGGGTCTCTTAGCTATGGCTACACCTTC
TRBJ2-7	TRBV4-1	.	many	CASSQEPYRAYEQYF	TGCGCCAGCAGCCAAGAACCCTACAGGGCTTACGAGCAGTACTTC
TRBJ2-1	TRBV6-5	.	.	CASSYNPSEAAYNEQFF	TGTGCCAGCAGTTACAACCCCTCTGAGGCAGCCTACAATGAGCAGTTCTTC
TRBJ2-3	TRBV6-5	.	.	CASSSAGHHTDTQYF	TGTGCCAGCAGTTCCGCCGGACACCACACAGATACGCAGTATTTT
TRBJ2-5	TRBV29-1	.	few	CSVASGQETQYF	TGCAGCGTTGCCAGCGGACAAGAGACCCAGTACTTC
TRBJ1-6	TRBV20-1	TRBD1	.	CSATPGGISPLHF	TGCAGTGCAACACCAGGGGGAATCTCACCCCTCCACTTT